The entry below gives a single T cell receptor beta chain sequence along with its context. Each patient's relapse followed autologous stem cell transplantation, and brentuximab vedotin exposure varied. The method was immunoSEQ multiplex PCR; TCRdb's version includes in-frame clones alone and lacks a portion of them. The sample yields about 84,000 clones, around 90% seen once. The data stem from a study of PD-1 blockade in classical Hodgkin lymphoma. Germline CDR1 is LNHNV and CDR2 is YYDKDF (reference sequence). The CDR3 is made up of 13 amino acids. V lost 3 bases and J lost 3, with 6 bases in between.

The receptor was derived from a human donor with classical Hodgkin lymphoma. The genes are TRBV15 and TRBJ1-5; TRBD1 is a possible D gene (5 bases). Sequencing was performed on peripheral blood mononuclear cells (PBMCs), taken at baseline. CDR3 bases: TGTGCCACCAGCAGGGGGGACAATCAGCCCCAGCATTTT. This encodes CATSRGDNQPQHF.